A selection of T cell receptor beta chains follows, all from one sample in a study of blood T cell repertoires in COVID-19. The protocol was immunoSEQ multiplex PCR, while the TCRdb copy is restricted to in-frame clones and leaves out a portion. The sample includes about 270,000 clones, approximately 87% of them seen just once. Sequenced: peripheral blood. These TCRs come from a woman aged 25 to 39 with COVID-19, enrolled during active disease. CDR3s include the opening cysteine and the closing phenylalanine or tryptophan. D genes are given only for firm matches. Not every row has a clone size; where given, it reads once, few, many or a size class.

TRBV6-5	TRBJ2-7	.	TRBD1	TGTGCCACAACACAGGGGAGCTCCTACGAGCAGTACTTC	CATTQGSSYEQYF
TRBV3-1/TRBV3-2	TRBJ2-2	.	.	TGTGCCAGCAGCCAAGATCTATCCTCCGGGGAGCTGTTTTTT	CASSQDLSSGELFF
TRBV12-3/TRBV12-4	TRBJ1-5	.	.	TGTGCCAGCCGAGGGTTAGATCAGCCCCAGCATTTT	CASRGLDQPQHF
TRBV28	TRBJ1-1	.	.	TGTGCCAGCAGAGCAGGCGGGGGGACTGAAGCTTTCTTT	CASRAGGGTEAFF
TRBV7-8	TRBJ2-1	.	TRBD1	TGTGCCAGCAGGTTCCCTCTCGGGACAGGTAACAATGAGCAGTTCTTC	CASRFPLGTGNNEQFF
TRBV5-1	TRBJ2-3	.	TRBD2	TGCGCCAGCAGCCCAACATCGAGACTAGCGGGGCCCACAGATACGCAGTATTTT	CASSPTSRLAGPTDTQYF
TRBV5-8	TRBJ2-7	.	.	TGTGCCAGCAGCTTGGAACAGGCCTACGAGCAGTACTTC	CASSLEQAYEQYF
TRBV27	TRBJ1-6	.	TRBD1	TGTGCCAGCAGTTTAGTAAGGGACAGGGCAGCCCTCCACTTT	CASSLVRDRAALHF
TRBV5-4	TRBJ1-1	few	TRBD1	TGTGCCAGCCGACCGGCTAAGCTAGGGACAGAGAACACTGAAGCTTTCTTT	CASRPAKLGTENTEAFF
TRBV18	TRBJ1-1	.	TRBD1	TGTGCCAGCTCACCACCGGGACAGGGTTCAAAGACTGAAGCTTTCTTT	CASSPPGQGSKTEAFF
TRBV29-1	TRBJ2-5	.	TRBD1	TGCAGCGTTGAACTCCGGTCCAGGGGGCTTTTGGAGACCCAGTACTTC	CSVELRSRGLLETQYF
TRBV28	TRBJ1-5	.	.	TGTGCCAGCAGTCCGCGTGGTCAGCCCCAGCATTTT	CASSPRGQPQHF
TRBV6-2/TRBV6-3	TRBJ2-7	.	.	TGTGCCAGCAGTGACTACAACCTCTACGAGCAGTACTTC	CASSDYNLYEQYF
TRBV19	TRBJ1-2	.	TRBD1	TGTGCCAGTAGTAAACAGGGGGACTATGGCTACACCTTC	CASSKQGDYGYTF
TRBV5-1	TRBJ1-1	.	TRBD1	TGCGCCAGCAGCTCCACAGGGGGCACTGAAGCTTTCTTT	CASSSTGGTEAFF
TRBV5-1	TRBJ1-6	few	TRBD1	TGCGCCAGCAGCTTGTTCACGAGGGGGCCAGATTCACCCCTCCACTTT	CASSLFTRGPDSPLHF
TRBV6-2/TRBV6-3	TRBJ1-5	.	TRBD1	TGTGCCAGCAGTAATCGGGACAGGTATAGCAATCAGCCCCAGCATTTT	CASSNRDRYSNQPQHF
TRBV4-1	TRBJ2-1	.	.	TGCGCCAGCAGCCACAGGGGTAATGAGCAGTTCTTC	CASSHRGNEQFF
TRBV9	TRBJ2-5	once	TRBD1	TGTGCCAGCAGCGCCGACAGGGGAGTTGTAGAGACCCAGTACTTC	CASSADRGVVETQYF
TRBV6-5	TRBJ1-1	.	.	TGTGCCAGCAGTTGGGGGGGGAACACTGAAGCTTTCTTT	CASSWGGNTEAFF
TRBV2	TRBJ1-2	.	TRBD1	TGTGCCAGTCGAACAGGGGGTTATGGCTACACCTTC	CASRTGGYGYTF
TRBV14	TRBJ2-6	once	.	TGTGCCAGCAGACCGGCTGGGGCCAACGTCCTGACTTTC	CASRPAGANVLTF